The rows below give T cell receptor beta chains drawn from one sample of a study of patients and donors after allogeneic stem cell transplantation. TCRdb recomputed calls from the RT-PCR reads with MiXCR, one row per CDR3 protein. The sample lists some 960,000 distinct CDR3 sequences, around 17% occurring once. Sample: blood, either unsorted or a sorted T cell fraction (not recorded which). These receptors all stem from a human donor who was either an allogeneic HSCT recipient or a stem cell or donor lymphocyte infusion donor (not recorded which). It is not recorded whose cells these are; they may come from a transplant donor. CDR3s include the opening cysteine and the closing phenylalanine or tryptophan. Each record gives: J gene, D gene, clone size, CDR3 length, V gene, CDR3 protein, CDR3 DNA. D genes are given only for firm matches. Size tells how often a clone was seen (once, few, many) or the class of an expanded clone, and some rows leave it out.

TRBJ2-7 | - | few | 13 | TRBV7-9 | CARRGPAKDEQYF | TGTGCCCGCCGAGGACCGGCGAAAGACGAGCAGTACTTC
TRBJ2-1 | - | - | 16 | TRBV5-6 | CASSLDPTTKHNEQFF | TGTGCCAGCAGCTTGGACCCCACCACGAAACACAATGAGCAGTTCTTC
TRBJ2-5 | - | few | 12 | TRBV20-1 | CSASTAQETQYF | TGCAGTGCGTCGACAGCCCAAGAGACCCAGTACTTC
TRBJ2-5 | - | few | 15 | TRBV20-1 | CSAFTYRATQETQYF | TGCAGTGCTTTCACTTACAGGGCAACTCAAGAGACCCAGTACTTC
TRBJ2-2 | TRBD2 | few | 16 | TRBV7-9 | CASSFVGGRITGELFF | TGTGCCAGCAGCTTCGTCGGGGGGAGGATCACCGGGGAGCTGTTTTTT
TRBJ2-5 | - | - | 17 | TRBV27 | CASRRERTDTRQETQYF | TGTGCCAGCAGGAGAGAGAGGACAGATACCCGGCAAGAGACCCAGTACTTC
TRBJ2-5 | - | - | 13 | TRBV7-9 | CARRRGRGETQYF | TGTGCCCGACGGAGGGGGCGCGGGGAGACCCAGTACTTC
TRBJ1-3 | - | - | 17 | TRBV5-1 | CASSLGNDRTSGNTIYF | TGCGCCAGCAGCTTGGGAAACGACAGAACCTCTGGAAACACCATATATTTT
TRBJ1-2 | TRBD1 | - | 14 | TRBV19 | CASSRPGQSYGYTF | TGTGCCAGTAGCCGTCCGGGACAGTCCTATGGCTACACCTTC
TRBJ1-4 | - | once | 14 | TRBV27 | CASSFGTPNEKLFF | TGTGCCAGCAGTTTTGGGACACCCAATGAAAAACTGTTTTTT
TRBJ1-1 | - | few | 13 | TRBV5-1 | CASTPRDGTEAFF | TGCGCCAGCACCCCAAGAGACGGGACTGAAGCTTTCTTT
TRBJ2-1 | - | few | 18 | TRBV2 | CASRGGGTVSLGYNEQFF | TGTGCCAGCAGGGGAGGCGGGACAGTAAGCCTCGGCTACAATGAGCAGTTCTTC
TRBJ2-7 | - | - | 15 | TRBV5-1 | CASSLEGPPVDEQYF | TGCGCCAGCAGCTTGGAGGGGCCCCCGGTTGACGAGCAGTACTTC
TRBJ1-6 | - | - | 13 | TRBV4-3 | CASRLGRNSPLHF | TGCGCCAGCCGGCTCGGGAGGAATTCACCCCTCCACTTT
TRBJ2-1 | TRBD2 | few | 13 | TRBV5-1 | CASSLVAGDEQFF | TGCGCCAGCAGCTTGGTAGCGGGGGATGAGCAGTTCTTC
TRBJ2-5 | - | few | 14 | TRBV7-2 | CASSRDLAGETQYF | TGTGCCAGCAGCCGAGATCTGGCGGGGGAGACCCAGTACTTC
TRBJ1-2 | - | few | 14 | TRBV7-9 | CASSPRTATYGYTF | TGTGCCAGCAGCCCAAGGACGGCGACGTATGGCTACACCTTC
TRBJ1-5 | - | many | 14 | TRBV10-3 | CAISSTASNQPQHF | TGTGCCATCAGCTCGACAGCTAGCAATCAGCCCCAGCATTTT
TRBJ2-3 | - | few | 12 | TRBV29-1 | CSVTLVGDTQYF | TGCAGCGTTACCCTAGTCGGAGATACGCAGTATTTT
TRBJ1-1 | TRBD1 | - | 17 | TRBV7-9 | CASSLATGAVVYTEAFF | TGTGCCAGCAGCTTAGCGACAGGGGCGGTGGTGTACACTGAAGCTTTCTTT
TRBJ2-1 | - | few | 18 | TRBV27 | CASSFPRGRSGSYNEQFF | TGTGCCAGCAGTTTCCCAAGAGGGAGGAGCGGCTCCTACAATGAGCAGTTCTTC
TRBJ2-3 | TRBD2 | few | 18 | TRBV11-2 | CASSLGPSGGARTDTQYF | TGTGCCAGCAGCTTAGGGCCTAGCGGGGGGGCCCGAACAGATACGCAGTATTTT
TRBJ2-7 | - | - | 14 | TRBV29-1 | CSVEDRSGAYEQYF | TGCAGCGTTGAAGATCGCTCAGGGGCCTACGAGCAGTACTTC
TRBJ1-2 | - | - | 15 | TRBV20-1 | CSARVGGGIGYGYTF | TGCAGTGCTAGAGTAGGGGGAGGCATAGGCTATGGCTACACCTTC
TRBJ2-1 | TRBD2 | many | 16 | TRBV20-1 | CSASETSGTPYNEQFF | TGCAGTGCTAGTGAGACTAGCGGGACACCCTACAATGAGCAGTTCTTC
TRBJ1-1 | - | many | 14 | TRBV7-8 | CASSLLQGSTEAFF | TGTGCCAGCAGCTTACTGCAGGGGTCCACTGAAGCTTTCTTT
TRBJ2-7 | - | once | 14 | TRBV21-1 | CARTGRDQGHEQYF | TGTGCCAGAACCGGGCGGGACCAAGGCCACGAGCAGTACTTC
TRBJ2-2 | - | few | 14 | TRBV6-5 | CASSYETRTGELFF | TGTGCCAGCAGTTACGAGACTAGAACCGGGGAGCTGTTTTTT
TRBJ1-6 | TRBD1 | few | 15 | TRBV30 | CAWSGDRPNHSPLHF | TGTGCCTGGAGTGGGGACAGGCCGAACCATTCACCCCTCCACTTT
TRBJ1-5 | TRBD1 | few | 13 | TRBV20-1 | CSATRGGGRPQHF | TGCAGTGCTACCAGGGGGGGAGGGAGGCCCCAGCATTTT
TRBJ2-7 | - | few | 14 | TRBV5-1 | CASALTGTRGEQYF | TGCGCCAGTGCACTTACAGGGACACGGGGCGAGCAGTACTTC
TRBJ1-4 | TRBD1 | few | 13 | TRBV29-1 | CSVTTGDNEKLFF | TGCAGCGTAACAACAGGGGACAATGAAAAACTGTTTTTT
TRBJ2-3 | TRBD1 | few | 17 | TRBV11-2 | CASSLGRQGAYTDTQYF | TGTGCCAGCAGCTTAGGAAGGCAGGGGGCCTACACAGATACGCAGTATTTT
TRBJ1-1 | TRBD1 | few | 15 | TRBV30 | CAWTGTVTTETEAFF | TGTGCCTGGACCGGGACAGTCACTACGGAGACTGAAGCTTTCTTT
TRBJ2-2 | TRBD1 | - | 16 | TRBV12-3/TRBV12-4 | CATTLRQGGFTGELFF | TGTGCCACCACCCTTCGACAGGGCGGCTTCACCGGGGAGCTGTTTTTT
TRBJ1-2 | TRBD1 | - | 15 | TRBV5-1 | CASSPGAGGIYGYTF | TGCGCCAGCAGCCCCGGGGCAGGGGGCATCTATGGCTACACCTTC
TRBJ2-1 | - | many | 11 | TRBV24-1 | CATSVQDEQFF | TGTGCCACCAGTGTGCAGGATGAGCAGTTCTTC
TRBJ1-5 | - | many | 14 | TRBV6-1 | CATSRDKSNQPQHF | TGTGCCACCTCCCGGGACAAGAGCAATCAGCCCCAGCATTTT
TRBJ2-7 | - | - | 14 | TRBV30 | CAWSVGAGPYEQYF | TGTGCCTGGAGTGTGGGGGCCGGGCCCTACGAGCAGTACTTC
TRBJ1-3 | - | - | 14 | TRBV7-9 | CASSFSDSGNTIYF | TGTGCCAGCAGCTTCTCGGACTCTGGAAACACCATATATTTT
TRBJ2-4 | - | many | 11 | TRBV12-3/TRBV12-4 | CASRQTSFQYF | TGTGCCAGCAGGCAGACAAGCTTTCAGTACTTC
TRBJ1-2 | TRBD1 | few | 15 | TRBV7-2 | CASSLTGQALYGYTF | TGTGCCAGCAGCTTAACAGGACAGGCTCTCTATGGCTACACCTTC
TRBJ1-2 | - | - | 14 | TRBV7-3 | CASRPIRINYGYTF | TGTGCCAGCCGGCCCATCAGGATTAACTATGGCTACACCTTC
TRBJ1-6 | TRBD1 | - | 15 | TRBV7-2 | CASSARQGGEIPLHF | TGTGCCAGCAGCGCACGACAGGGGGGGGAAATACCCCTCCACTTT
TRBJ2-7 | - | - | 16 | TRBV7-6 | CASSSRDGVFSYEQYF | TGTGCCAGCAGCTCCAGGGATGGGGTCTTCTCCTACGAGCAGTACTTC
TRBJ2-4 | TRBD2 | - | 19 | TRBV11-2 | CASSPRALAGGLAKNIQYF | TGTGCCAGCAGCCCTAGAGCACTAGCGGGGGGACTAGCCAAAAACATTCAGTACTTC
TRBJ2-1 | - | many | 12 | TRBV10-3 | CAITDRRDEQFF | TGTGCCATCACCGACCGGAGGGATGAGCAGTTCTTC
TRBJ2-1 | - | few | 15 | TRBV11-2 | CASSLRARFFREQFF | TGTGCCAGCAGCTTGCGAGCTAGATTTTTCAGGGAGCAGTTCTTC
TRBJ1-2 | - | - | 15 | TRBV28 | CACTGGYSSLYGYTF | TGTGCCTGTACCGGGGGGTATTCCTCGTTATATGGCTACACCTTC
TRBJ2-1 | TRBD2 | - | 16 | TRBV7-7 | CASSAGLAGAYNEQFF | TGTGCCAGCAGCGCGGGACTAGCGGGAGCCTACAATGAGCAGTTCTTC
TRBJ2-7 | TRBD1 | - | 12 | TRBV11-2 | CASSSQGAEQYF | TGTGCCAGCAGCTCGCAGGGGGCCGAGCAGTACTTC
TRBJ1-3 | - | - | 15 | TRBV7-2 | CASSPVVGSGNTIYF | TGTGCCAGCAGCCCCGTGGTGGGCTCTGGAAACACCATATATTTT
TRBJ1-1 | - | many | 11 | TRBV12-3/TRBV12-4 | CASSFQAQAFF | TGTGCCAGCAGTTTTCAGGCCCAAGCTTTCTTT
TRBJ2-7 | - | - | 14 | TRBV12-3/TRBV12-4 | CASSSPSFAYEQYF | TGTGCCAGCAGTTCCCCCAGCTTCGCCTACGAGCAGTACTTC
TRBJ2-3 | - | many | 15 | TRBV20-1 | CSASQGDFLGDTQYF | TGCAGTGCTAGTCAGGGGGACTTCCTCGGGGATACGCAGTATTTT
TRBJ2-7 | TRBD1 | few | 15 | TRBV12-3/TRBV12-4 | CASSDPGTGTYEQYF | TGTGCCAGCAGTGATCCCGGGACAGGCACCTACGAGCAGTACTTC
TRBJ1-5 | TRBD1 | - | 15 | TRBV12-3/TRBV12-4 | CASSRGQGADQPQHF | TGTGCCAGCAGCCGCGGACAGGGGGCTGATCAGCCCCAGCATTTT
TRBJ1-4 | TRBD1 | few | 15 | TRBV7-9 | CASSLVGQGYEKLFF | TGTGCCAGCAGCTTAGTAGGACAGGGGTACGAAAAACTGTTTTTT
TRBJ1-2 | TRBD1 | few | 13 | TRBV5-1 | CASDDGDSYGYTF | TGCGCCAGCGATGACGGGGACAGCTATGGCTACACCTTC
TRBJ2-2 | TRBD1 | few | 15 | TRBV5-1 | CASSLDRGLFGELFF | TGCGCCAGCAGCCTTGACAGGGGACTTTTCGGGGAGCTGTTTTTT